Presented here are 8 T cell receptor beta chains from one specimen sequenced in a study of cytomegalovirus exposure and HLA in healthy donors. Amplification used 60 Vbeta primers and 13 Jbeta primers. The protocol was immunoSEQ multiplex PCR, while the TCRdb copy is restricted to in-frame clones and leaves out a portion. This sample has some 180,000 clones, with about 69% found just once. The specimen was PBMCs. The receptors stem from a male donor in good health and CMV-seronegative.

The chain uses TRBV28 and TRBJ2-7; 8 positions agree with TRBD2. There are 14 residues in the CDR3. After removal of 3 bases from V and 3 bases from J, the junction contained 4 bases not matched to a gene. Per germline, CDR1 MDHEN and CDR2 SYDVKM. As DNA, the CDR3 is TGTGCCAGCAGTTTTCGGCGGGAGGTCTACGAGCAGTACTTC. Amino acid sequence: CASSFRREVYEQYF.

This clone was seen more than once but under ten times. The chain links TRBV6-5 to TRBJ1-2; D is undetermined. The CDR3 runs 14 residues. The germline V gene encodes CDR1 MNHEY and CDR2 SVGAGI. Trimming took off 6 bases at V and 4 bases at J, with 15 bases between the two ends. The CDR3: CASSPPRSTYGYTF. The CDR3 DNA sequence: TGTGCCAGCAGCCCCCCTAGAAGTACCTATGGCTACACCTTC.

A word on this clone: The sample carries other DNA sequences with the same CDR3. The chain uses TRBV30 and TRBJ1-1; a weak D match, TRBD1 (5 bases). This CDR3 has 13 amino acids. The V gene lost 0 bases and the J gene lost 5 bases, with 10 bases spanning the gap. Germline V gene data show CDR1 as GTSNPN and CDR2 as SVGIG (reference sequence). The DNA for the CDR3 is TGTGCCTGGAGTGTCGGGGGAGGTACTGAAGCTTTCTTT. This gives the protein CAWSVGGGTEAFF. Full variable domain (missing parts from reference TRBV30 and TRBJ1-1): SQTIHQWPATLVQPVGSPLSLECTVEGTSNPNLYWYRQAAGRGLQLLFYSVGIGQISSEVPQNLSASRPQDRQFILSSKKLLLSDSGFYLCAWSVGGGTEAFFGQGTRLTVV.

The V call is TRBV30, the J call TRBJ1-1; D is ambiguous. V was shortened by 4 bases and J by 11 bases, with 17 bases between the two germline ends. Germline loops: CDR1 GTSNPN, CDR2 SVGIG (reference sequence). The CDR3 runs 12 residues. For the CDR3, the DNA is TGTGCCTGGACCCTGGGAGAGGCCCAGGCTTTCTTT. It is translated as CAWTLGEAQAFF.

The chain couples TRBV9 to TRBJ1-5; no reliable D call. Germline CDR1 SGDLS, CDR2 YYNGEE. V dropped 4 bases and J dropped 2 bases, with 13 bases sitting between them. The CDR3 spans 15 residues. The CDR3 loop reads CASSSSGVGNQPQHF. Here the CDR3 DNA reads TGTGCCAGCAGCTCCTCCGGGGTGGGCAATCAGCCCCAGCATTTT.

The chain recombines TRBV6-6 with TRBJ2-7; a weak D match, TRBD2 (5 bases). The V and J ends lost 4 bases and 0 bases respectively, with 13 bases between them. This CDR3 region has 15 residues. CDR1 and CDR2 (germline): MNHNY, SVGAGI (reference sequence). DNA of the CDR3: TGTGCCAGCAGTTCGATTAGCGACGGCTCCTACGAGCAGTACTTC. This gives the protein CASSSISDGSYEQYF.

This clone was counted only a few times. This chain connects TRBV6-6 to TRBJ2-3; 10 bases fit TRBD1. With V trimmed by 6 bases and J by 2 bases, 8 bases remained unmatched. The CDR3 runs to 16 residues. Germline CDR1 reads MNHNY; CDR2 reads SVGAGI (reference sequence). Written as DNA, the CDR3 is TGTGCCAGCAGAGGAGACAGGGGGCGTTTCACAGATACGCAGTATTTT. Amino acid sequence: CASRGDRGRFTDTQYF.

This clone occurred a few times. The chain uses TRBV6-5 and TRBJ1-2, with D unclear. Germline-derived CDR1 and CDR2 are MNHEY and SVGAGI. Trimming took 7 bases from V and 7 from J, leaving 16 bases between them. This CDR3 is built from 13 residues. The CDR3 loop is CASMAGSSFGYTF. CDR3 coding DNA: TGTGCCAGCATGGCAGGTTCGTCCTTTGGCTACACCTTC.